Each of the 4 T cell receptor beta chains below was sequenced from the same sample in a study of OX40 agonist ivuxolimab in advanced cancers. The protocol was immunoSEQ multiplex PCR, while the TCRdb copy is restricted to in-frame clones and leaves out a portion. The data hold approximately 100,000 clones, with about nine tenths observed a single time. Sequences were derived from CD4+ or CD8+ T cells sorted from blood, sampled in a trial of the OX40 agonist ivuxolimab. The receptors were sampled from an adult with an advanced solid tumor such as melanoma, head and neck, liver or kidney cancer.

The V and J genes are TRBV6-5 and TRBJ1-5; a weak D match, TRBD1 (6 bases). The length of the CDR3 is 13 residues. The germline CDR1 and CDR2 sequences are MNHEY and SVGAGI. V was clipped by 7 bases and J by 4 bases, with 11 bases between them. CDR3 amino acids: CASNGGGNQPQHF. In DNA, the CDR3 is TGTGCCAGCAATGGGGGCGGGAATCAGCCCCAGCATTTT.

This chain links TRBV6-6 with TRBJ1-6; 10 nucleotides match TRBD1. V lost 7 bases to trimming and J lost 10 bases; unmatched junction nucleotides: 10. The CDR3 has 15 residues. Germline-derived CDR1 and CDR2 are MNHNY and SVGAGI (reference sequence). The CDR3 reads CASIQGDRGRSPLHF. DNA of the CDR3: TGTGCCAGCATCCAAGGGGACAGGGGAAGATCACCCCTCCACTTT.

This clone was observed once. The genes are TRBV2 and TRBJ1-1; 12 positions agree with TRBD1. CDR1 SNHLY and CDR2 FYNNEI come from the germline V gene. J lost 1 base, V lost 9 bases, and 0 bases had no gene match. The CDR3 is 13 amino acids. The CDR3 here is CARGQGANTEAFF. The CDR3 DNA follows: TGTGCCAGGGGACAGGGGGCGAACACTGAAGCTTTCTTT.

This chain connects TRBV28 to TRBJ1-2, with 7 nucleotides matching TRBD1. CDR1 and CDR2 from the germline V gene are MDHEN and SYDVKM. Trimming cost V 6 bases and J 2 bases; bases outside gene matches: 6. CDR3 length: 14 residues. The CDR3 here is CASRRDSLNYGYTF. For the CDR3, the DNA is TGTGCCAGCAGGCGGGACAGCCTAAACTATGGCTACACCTTC.